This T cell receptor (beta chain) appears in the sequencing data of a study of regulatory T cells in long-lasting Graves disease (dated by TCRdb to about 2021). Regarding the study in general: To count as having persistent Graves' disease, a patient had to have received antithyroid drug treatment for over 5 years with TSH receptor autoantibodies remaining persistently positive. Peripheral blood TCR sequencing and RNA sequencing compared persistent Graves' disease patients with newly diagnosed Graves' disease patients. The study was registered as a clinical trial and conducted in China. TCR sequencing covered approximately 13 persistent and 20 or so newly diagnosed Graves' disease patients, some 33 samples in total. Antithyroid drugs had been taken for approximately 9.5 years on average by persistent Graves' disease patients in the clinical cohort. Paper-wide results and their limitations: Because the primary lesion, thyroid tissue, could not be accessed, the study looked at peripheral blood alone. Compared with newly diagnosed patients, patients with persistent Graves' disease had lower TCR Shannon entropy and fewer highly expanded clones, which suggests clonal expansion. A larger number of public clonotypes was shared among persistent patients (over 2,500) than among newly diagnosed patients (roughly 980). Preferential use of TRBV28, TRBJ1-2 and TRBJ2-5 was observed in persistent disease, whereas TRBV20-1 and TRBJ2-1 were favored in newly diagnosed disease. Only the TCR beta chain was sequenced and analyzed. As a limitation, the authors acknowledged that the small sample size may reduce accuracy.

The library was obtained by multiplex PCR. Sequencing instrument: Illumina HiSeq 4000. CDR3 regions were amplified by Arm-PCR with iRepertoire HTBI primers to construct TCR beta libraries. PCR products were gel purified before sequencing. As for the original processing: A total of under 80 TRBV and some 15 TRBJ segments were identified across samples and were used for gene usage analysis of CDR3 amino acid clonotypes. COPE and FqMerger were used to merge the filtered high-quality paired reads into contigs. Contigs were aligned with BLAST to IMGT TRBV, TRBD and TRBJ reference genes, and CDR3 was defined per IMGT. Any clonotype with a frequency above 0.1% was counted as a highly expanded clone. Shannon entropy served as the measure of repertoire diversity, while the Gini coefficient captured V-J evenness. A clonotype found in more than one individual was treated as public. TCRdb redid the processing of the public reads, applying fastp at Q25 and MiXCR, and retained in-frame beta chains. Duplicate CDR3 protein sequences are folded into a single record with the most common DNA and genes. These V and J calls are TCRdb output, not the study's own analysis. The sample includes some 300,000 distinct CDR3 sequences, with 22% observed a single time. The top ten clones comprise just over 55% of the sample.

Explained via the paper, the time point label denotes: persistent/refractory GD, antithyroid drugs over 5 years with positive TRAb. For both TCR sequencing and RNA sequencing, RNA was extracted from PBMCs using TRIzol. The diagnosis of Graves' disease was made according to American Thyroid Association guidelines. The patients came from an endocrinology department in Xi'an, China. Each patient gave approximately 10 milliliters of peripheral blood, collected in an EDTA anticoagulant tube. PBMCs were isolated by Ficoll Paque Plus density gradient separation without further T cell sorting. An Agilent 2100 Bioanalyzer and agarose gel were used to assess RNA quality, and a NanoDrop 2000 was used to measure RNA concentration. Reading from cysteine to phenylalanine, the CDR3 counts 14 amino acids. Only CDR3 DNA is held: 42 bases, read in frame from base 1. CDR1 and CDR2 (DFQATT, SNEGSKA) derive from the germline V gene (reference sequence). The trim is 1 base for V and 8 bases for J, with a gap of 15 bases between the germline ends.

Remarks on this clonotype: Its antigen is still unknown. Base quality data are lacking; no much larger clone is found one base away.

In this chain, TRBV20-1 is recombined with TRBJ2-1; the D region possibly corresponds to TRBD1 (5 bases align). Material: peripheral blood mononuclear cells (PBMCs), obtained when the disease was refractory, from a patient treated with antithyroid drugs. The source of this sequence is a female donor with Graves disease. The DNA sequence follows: TGCAGTGCTAGAGGGTCAGGGTCGGTCTATGAGCAGTTCTTC. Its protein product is CSARGSGSVYEQFF.